A single sample is the source of the 12 T cell receptor beta chains below, sequenced in a study of control samples from healthy donors and cancer patients. The method was immunoSEQ multiplex PCR; TCRdb's version includes in-frame clones alone and lacks a portion of them. The table shows tens of thousands of clones, with 90% occurring only once. The material sequenced was blood. All receptors derive from a woman younger than 35 in good health.

This rearrangement joins TRBV6-6 to TRBJ1-2, with a tentative D call TRBD1 (6 bases). CDR3 length: 17 amino acids. Trimming shortened V by 5 bases and J by 6 bases, and 25 bases separated the two germline ends. Per the germline V gene, CDR1 is MNHNY and CDR2 is SVGAGI (reference sequence). CDR3 sequence: CASSPEPGGIGGDGYTF. CDR3 nucleotide sequence: TGTGCCAGCAGTCCAGAACCTGGCGGGATAGGGGGAGATGGCTACACCTTC.

V is TRBV5-4 and J is TRBJ1-3; D unclear. The CDR3 has 16 residues. Germline loops: CDR1 SGHNT, CDR2 YYREEE (reference sequence). Trimming took 7 bases from V and 0 from J, leaving 17 bases between them. The CDR3 loop is CASPTEGLVSGNTIYF. The CDR3 nucleotides read TGTGCCAGCCCGACCGAGGGTCTCGTCTCTGGAAACACCATATATTTT.

The J gene is TRBJ1-1, the V gene TRBV18; unclear D gene. Trimming removed 5 bases from V and 5 bases from J, with 12 bases in between. CDR1 KGHSH and CDR2 LQKENI come from the germline V gene. The CDR3 is 13 residues long. The CDR3 sequence is CASSSEGRTEAFF. The CDR3 coding sequence is TGTGCCAGCTCATCGGAAGGGAGGACTGAAGCTTTCTTT.

This clone was detected once. This chain connects TRBV3-1 (or the pseudogene TRBV3-2) to TRBJ2-7; no clear D. This CDR3 is 11 amino acids long. CDR1 is LGHDT and CDR2 is YNNKEL in the germline V gene (reference sequence). V was trimmed by 3 bases and J by 3 bases, leaving 3 bases between them. CDR3 sequence: CASSQIYEQYF. The CDR3 DNA sequence: TGTGCCAGCAGCCAGATCTACGAGCAGTACTTC.

J is TRBJ1-1 and V is TRBV15; no reliable D call. V was clipped by 3 bases and J by 7 bases, with 9 bases between them. The CDR3 sequence is 12 residues long. Germline CDR1 reads LNHNV; CDR2 reads YYDKDF (reference sequence). The CDR3 reads CATSSIDGEAFF. The DNA for the CDR3 is TGTGCCACCAGCAGCATAGACGGTGAAGCTTTCTTT.

This rearrangement joins TRBV5-6 to TRBJ1-2; 7 nucleotides match TRBD1. Germline CDR1 is SGHDT and CDR2 is YYEEEE. The ends lost 1 base at V and 8 bases at J; junction bases unmatched: 8. This CDR3 spans 14 amino acids. The CDR3 region has the DNA TGTGCCAGCAGCTTGCCTCAGGGGGGGAGAGGCTACACCTTC. Amino acid sequence: CASSLPQGGRGYTF.

The chain is built from TRBV2 and TRBJ1-5; D not resolved. Trimming took off 6 bases at V and 7 bases at J, with 19 bases between the two ends. Germline V gives CDR1 SNHLY, CDR2 FYNNEI. The CDR3 consists of 15 residues. CDR3 loop: CASSGYDVSGQPQHF. In nucleotides, the CDR3 is TGTGCCAGCAGCGGATACGATGTGTCGGGGCAGCCCCAGCATTTT.

The chain links TRBV24-1 to TRBJ2-5; weak D call: TRBD1 (6 bases). The germline V and J ends were trimmed by 4 bases and 5 bases, with 16 bases remaining between them. Germline-derived CDR1 and CDR2 are KGHDR and SFDVKD. This CDR3 contains 15 residues. The CDR3 loop reads CATSDTRGSGETQYF. CDR3 DNA sequence: TGTGCCACCAGTGACACCAGGGGTTCCGGGGAGACCCAGTACTTC.

The rearrangement links TRBV6-2 or TRBV6-3 to TRBJ2-5; TRBD1 might be the D (8 bases). This CDR3 comprises 17 residues. Trimming removed 4 bases at V and 2 bases at J, with 20 bases between. The germline CDR1 and CDR2 sequences are MNHEY and SVGEGT. The CDR3 nucleotides read TGTGCCAGCAGTTCAACCTCACAGGGGGGGCGGCAAGAGACCCAGTACTTC. Translated: CASSSTSQGGRQETQYF.

The chain carries TRBV27 and TRBJ1-5, with unresolved D. CDR1 is MNHEY and CDR2 is SMNVEV in the germline V gene (reference sequence). V was clipped by 3 bases and J by 3 bases, with 6 bases between them. The CDR3 loop spans 13 amino acids. CDR3 bases: TGTGCCAGCAGTTTTGGAATCAATCAGCCCCAGCATTTT. Its translation is CASSFGINQPQHF.

The chain combines TRBV4-2 with TRBJ2-2, with D unresolved. CDR1 LGHNA and CDR2 YNFKEQ come from the germline V gene. This CDR3 has 12 amino acids. V was clipped by 4 bases and J by 6 bases, with 6 bases between them. CDR3 sequence reads: CASSPFPGELFF. The CDR3 DNA reads as TGTGCCAGCAGCCCCTTCCCCGGGGAGCTGTTTTTT.

This chain joins TRBV5-1 and TRBJ1-5; tentatively, D is TRBD1 (6 bases). CDR1 and CDR2 (germline): SGHRS, YFSETQ. The ends were cut back, 0 bases at V and 6 bases at J, with 13 bases in the middle. This CDR3 region has 15 residues. The CDR3 loop reads CASSLEGGPGQPQHF. The CDR3 nucleotides read TGCGCCAGCAGCTTGGAAGGGGGTCCGGGTCAGCCCCAGCATTTT.